The clone carrying this TCR beta chain has just a few counts. The CDR3 is made up of 15 amino acids. Trimming removed 4 bases at V and 2 bases at J, with 14 bases between. Germline CDR1 reads MGHRA; CDR2 reads YSYEKL. TCRdb re-called the RT-PCR reads through MiXCR, storing one row per CDR3 protein. The sample contains about 700,000 distinct CDR3 sequences, 11% to 15% of which appear only once. The specimen was memory CD4+ T cells from blood. This clonotype was obtained from a female donor in good health, serving as a healthy control. The chain links TRBV4-1 to TRBJ1-2; D not certain. The CDR3 DNA reads TGCGCCAGCAGCCTGTCGGCCAGAGCCAACTATGGCTACACCTTC. Its protein product is CASSLSARANYGYTF.